The 8 T cell receptor beta chains given below trace back to one sample, sequenced in a study of T-cell memory formation after mild COVID-19 (dated by TCRdb to the early 2020s). The receptor library was made with 5' RACE. Sequencing took place on an Illumina NovaSeq 6000. In-frame beta chains were kept once TCRdb had trimmed the public reads at Q25 with fastp and called clones with MiXCR. CDR3 protein sequences are deduplicated, and each keeps its most common genes and DNA. The sample table holds around 250,000 distinct CDR3 sequences, of which roughly 14% were seen once. Jointly, the top ten make up around 2% of the sample. The sample taken for sequencing was PBMCs or a T cell subset sorted from them (not recorded which). The receptors originated from an adult woman who had mild COVID-19 (a few samples of this study predate the infection). The sample titles of this study are shuffled in the database, so cell type and time point are left out; the donor was told from shared clones.

In this sample, this clonotype turned up many times. The chain joins TRBV5-4 to TRBJ2-2, with a weak D call TRBD2 (6 bases). The CDR3 extends over 12 amino acids. Germline loops: CDR1 SGHNT, CDR2 YYREEE (reference sequence). Between the trimmed V and J ends, which lost 3 bases and 10 bases, there was a span of 10 bases. CDR3 DNA sequence: TGTGCCAGCAGCTGGGACTCCGCGGAGCTGTTTTTT. As protein: CASSWDSAELFF.

The J gene is TRBJ2-7, the V gene TRBV4-1; possibly TRBD1 for D (6 bases). The germline gives CDR1 MGHRA, CDR2 YSYEKL. The length of the CDR3 is 15 residues. Deletions cut 3 bases from V and 4 bases from J, with 16 bases between. For the CDR3, the DNA is TGCGCCAGCAGCCAGGTTCCACAGGGAAGGTACGAGCAGTACTTC. Protein product: CASSQVPQGRYEQYF.

This rearrangement joins TRBV2 to TRBJ1-4; tentative D call: TRBD1 (6 bases). The V gene's germline CDR1 is SNHLY and CDR2 FYNNEI. V was pared by 8 bases and J by 6 bases, with 13 bases between. The CDR3 runs to 13 residues. The CDR3 spells CASGRGVDEKLFF. CDR3 DNA: TGTGCCAGCGGAAGGGGGGTGGATGAAAAACTGTTTTTT.

This clonotype was seen a single time. J is TRBJ1-1 and V is TRBV24-1; D gene ambiguous. This CDR3 is built from 13 residues. V was trimmed by 7 bases and J by 1 base, leaving 9 bases between them. Germline CDR1 reads KGHDR; CDR2 reads SFDVKD. The chain's CDR3 is CATRERANTEAFF. In nucleotides, the CDR3 is TGTGCCACCAGGGAAAGGGCGAACACTGAAGCTTTCTTT.

This clonotype occurred a few times. CDR3 loop: CASSSAGQGMVKGGYTF. Here the CDR3 DNA reads TGTGCCAGCAGCTCGGCGGGACAGGGAATGGTAAAAGGTGGCTACACCTTC. The chain joins TRBV7-2 to TRBJ1-2; the match to TRBD1 covers 9 bases. This CDR3 is 17 amino acids long. Germline CDR1 SGHTA, CDR2 FQGNSA. Germline trimming cut 4 bases from V and 7 bases from J; bases unmatched to any gene: 16.

In this sample, this clonotype turned up a few times. The rearrangement links TRBV6-2 or TRBV6-3 to TRBJ1-5; the match to TRBD1 covers 9 bases. Germline values: CDR1 MNHEY, CDR2 SVGEGT. The CDR3 is 15 amino acids. V lost 6 bases, J lost 7 bases, and 10 bases stayed unmatched. CDR3 amino acids: CASSPGQGKIQPQHF. The DNA for the CDR3 is TGTGCCAGCAGCCCGGGACAGGGAAAGATCCAGCCCCAGCATTTT.

This chain links TRBV27 with TRBJ1-5; TRBD1 matches 8 bases. Germline V gene data show CDR1 as MNHEY and CDR2 as SMNVEV (reference sequence). The CDR3 has 13 amino acids. J gave up 6 bases and V 5 bases, and 3 bases lay outside the gene matches. CDR3: CASSGTGGQPQHF. The CDR3 DNA reads as TGTGCCAGCAGTGGAACAGGGGGTCAGCCCCAGCATTTT.

This sequence joins TRBV5-1 and TRBJ1-6; TRBD1 aligns across 7 bases. The J segment lost 8 bases and the V segment lost 1 base, leaving 9 bases of the junction unmatched. The CDR3 is 16 residues long. The germline CDR1 and CDR2 sequences are SGHRS and YFSETQ. The CDR3, as DNA: TGCGCCAGCAGCTTGTGGGCCAGGGGGGGACATTCACCCCTCCACTTT. As protein: CASSLWARGGHSPLHF.